This is a list of T cell receptor beta chains from one sample in a study of T cells in Graves' hyperthyroidism and ophthalmopathy. Each CDR3 protein is one row after TCRdb ran MiXCR on the multiplex PCR reads. The sample records roughly 380,000 distinct CDR3 sequences, approximately 14% being singletons. The sequenced sample was blood. The source of these receptors is a woman aged 55-70 years with Graves' hyperthyroidism. Each CDR3 is given with its conserved first and last residue. Each record gives: V gene, J gene, D gene, clone size, CDR3 protein, CDR3 DNA. D genes are given only for firm matches. Size is omitted from some rows. Given values are once, few, many or a class for expanded clones.

TRBV6-1	TRBJ1-1	-	many	CASSRQDMSTEAFF	TGTGCCAGCAGCAGACAGGATATGAGCACTGAAGCTTTCTTT
TRBV6-1	TRBJ2-7	-	-	CASSFQDGPFEQYF	TGTGCCAGCAGTTTTCAGGACGGGCCGTTCGAGCAGTACTTC
TRBV19	TRBJ2-1	TRBD2	few	CASKDGGRPYNEQFF	TGTGCCAGTAAAGATGGCGGGAGGCCCTACAATGAGCAGTTCTTC
TRBV18	TRBJ2-1	TRBD2	many	CASSPQTSSLGEQFF	TGTGCCAGCTCACCGCAGACTAGCAGTTTGGGTGAGCAGTTCTTC
TRBV7-9	TRBJ1-3	-	-	CASRASGTRLSGTTIYF	TGTGCCAGCAGGGCCTCTGGAACCAGACTCTCTGGAACCACCATATATTTT
TRBV30	TRBJ1-1	-	-	CAWSWGGLGANTEAFF	TGTGCCTGGAGTTGGGGGGGTTTGGGTGCGAACACTGAAGCTTTCTTT
TRBV20-1	TRBJ2-4	-	-	CSAREAGAGVFGIQYF	TGCAGTGCTAGGGAGGCCGGCGCAGGGGTTTTTGGCATTCAGTACTTC
TRBV12-3/TRBV12-4	TRBJ1-5	-	many	CASSLVSRSNQPQHF	TGTGCCAGCAGTTTAGTGTCCAGAAGCAATCAGCCCCAGCATTTT
TRBV29-1	TRBJ2-3	TRBD1	-	CSVAQGGTDTQYF	TGCAGCGTTGCCCAGGGGGGCACAGATACGCAGTATTTT
TRBV5-1	TRBJ2-5	-	many	CASSLDTPRETQYF	TGCGCCAGCAGCTTAGACACCCCTAGAGAGACCCAGTACTTC
TRBV18	TRBJ2-7	TRBD1	many	CASSKGQGSYEQYF	TGTGCCAGCTCAAAAGGACAGGGGTCCTACGAGCAGTACTTC
TRBV6-5	TRBJ1-1	-	many	CASSYGYMNTEAFF	TGTGCCAGCAGTTACGGGTACATGAACACTGAAGCTTTCTTT
TRBV27	TRBJ2-1	TRBD2	few	CASTAGGREQFF	TGTGCCAGTACCGCGGGAGGGAGGGAGCAGTTCTTC
TRBV11-2	TRBJ2-1	TRBD2	-	CASSLVDLGTSGSGEQFF	TGTGCCAGCAGCTTGGTCGATTTGGGGACTAGCGGGAGCGGCGAGCAGTTCTTC
TRBV4-1	TRBJ1-1	TRBD1	-	CASSPRTGGLTEAFF	TGCGCCAGCAGCCCCCGGACAGGGGGCCTCACTGAAGCTTTCTTT
TRBV20-1	TRBJ1-3	-	-	CSATEPRGGNTIYF	TGCAGTGCTACAGAGCCCCGGGGTGGAAACACCATATATTTT
TRBV2	TRBJ2-1	TRBD2	many	CASRGLAYNEQFF	TGTGCCAGCAGGGGACTAGCCTACAATGAGCAGTTCTTC
TRBV20-1	TRBJ2-1	TRBD2	many	CSARVGLAASYNEQFF	TGCAGTGCTAGAGTTGGACTAGCGGCTTCCTACAATGAGCAGTTCTTC
TRBV5-8	TRBJ1-1	-	-	CASSLAGGGNTEAFF	TGTGCCAGCAGCTTGGCCGGGGGAGGGAACACTGAAGCTTTCTTT
TRBV12-3/TRBV12-4	TRBJ2-5	TRBD2	-	CASTLGLAGERETQYF	TGTGCCAGCACCCTGGGACTAGCGGGAGAGCGGGAGACCCAGTACTTC
TRBV12-3/TRBV12-4	TRBJ1-1	-	many	CASTLMQNTEAFF	TGTGCCAGCACCCTCATGCAGAACACTGAAGCTTTCTTT
TRBV20-1	TRBJ2-3	TRBD1	many	CSASLTGTDTQYF	TGCAGTGCTAGTTTGACAGGGACAGATACGCAGTATTTT
TRBV7-9	TRBJ1-1	-	few	CASALPQGSEAFF	TGTGCCAGCGCTCTACCCCAGGGGTCTGAAGCTTTCTTT
TRBV12-5	TRBJ2-7	-	many	CASGLTYEQYF	TGTGCTAGTGGTTTGACCTACGAGCAGTACTTC
TRBV29-1	TRBJ2-7	TRBD1	many	CSVGGIQGANEQYF	TGCAGCGTGGGGGGGATACAGGGGGCGAACGAGCAGTACTTC
TRBV2	TRBJ2-7	TRBD1	many	CASKGTGVYEQYF	TGTGCCAGCAAAGGGACAGGGGTGTACGAGCAGTACTTC
TRBV11-2	TRBJ2-7	-	-	CASSRPGTYEQYF	TGTGCCAGCAGCCGCCCAGGTACCTACGAGCAGTACTTC
TRBV11-2	TRBJ2-1	TRBD1	few	CASSLHLGQGAYNEQFF	TGTGCCAGCAGCTTACACTTGGGACAGGGTGCCTACAATGAGCAGTTCTTC
TRBV24-1	TRBJ2-3	-	many	CATSDPRWPDTQYF	TGTGCCACCAGTGACCCCAGATGGCCAGATACGCAGTATTTT
TRBV10-3	TRBJ1-1	TRBD1	-	CAISERQGMNTEAFF	TGTGCCATCAGCGAAAGACAGGGAATGAACACTGAAGCTTTCTTT
TRBV12-3/TRBV12-4	TRBJ2-3	TRBD2	many	CASSLGLAGWKATQYF	TGTGCCAGCAGTTTAGGGCTAGCGGGATGGAAAGCTACGCAGTATTTT
TRBV4-1	TRBJ1-4	-	-	CASSQVWRGFREKLFF	TGCGCCAGCAGCCAAGTCTGGAGGGGGTTTCGGGAAAAACTGTTTTTT
TRBV30	TRBJ2-7	TRBD2	many	CAWSWTSGYEQYF	TGTGCCTGGAGTTGGACTAGCGGCTACGAGCAGTACTTC
TRBV5-5	TRBJ1-1	TRBD1	-	CASSLGQGAWSEAFF	TGTGCCAGCAGCTTGGGACAGGGGGCTTGGTCTGAAGCTTTCTTT
TRBV28	TRBJ2-7	-	many	CASSLGTLYEQYF	TGTGCCAGCAGTTTAGGTACCCTCTACGAGCAGTACTTC
TRBV19	TRBJ1-2	-	once	CASSMGPGGSYGYTF	TGTGCCAGTAGTATGGGCCCGGGAGGAAGCTATGGCTACACCTTC
TRBV10-3	TRBJ2-7	-	few	CAAGGQAGFINEQYF	TGTGCTGCGGGGGGACAGGCGGGCTTTATCAACGAGCAGTACTTC
TRBV9	TRBJ2-1	TRBD2	many	CASSEAGGAAEQFF	TGTGCCAGCAGCGAAGCGGGAGGGGCGGCTGAGCAGTTCTTC